This TCR beta chain was profiled in a study of shared clonotypes between healthy human individuals. In germline, CDR1 is LGHNA, CDR2 YSLEER. The CDR3 consists of 17 residues. Between the trimmed V and J ends, which lost 0 bases and 7 bases, there was a span of 19 bases. Clones were read by immunoSEQ multiplex PCR, and TCRdb kept only the in-frame ones, dropping some. The table lists some 2,100,000 clones, about 93% of them singletons. CD8 cells regarded as naive lacked CD45RO, were positively chosen for CCR7, and omitted terminally differentiated effector memory CD45RA+ cells. The sequencing input was naive CD8+ T cells from PBMCs. The chain couples TRBV4-3 to TRBJ2-1, with TRBD2 as a possible D gene (7 bases). This TCR was recovered from a man aged 18 to 29 in good health. Some clones in this sample may be carry-over from other donors' samples. For the CDR3, the DNA is TGCGCCAGCAGCCAAGATCTGAGGGGGGGCGCCGGGAATGAGCAGTTCTTC. As protein: CASSQDLRGGAGNEQFF.